This T cell receptor beta chain was sequenced in a study of T cell clonotyping in hematopoietic cell transplantation. Germline V lookup: CDR1 MNHNS, CDR2 SASEGT. V shed 0 bases and J shed 9 bases, with 14 bases lying between them. The CDR3 is made up of 14 amino acids. The method was immunoSEQ multiplex PCR; TCRdb's version includes in-frame clones alone and lacks a portion of them. The sample lists approximately 15,000 clones, over 65% occurring once. Study findings and constraints: Broader posttransplant TCR repertoire diversity was predicted by graft donor and pretransplant recipient Inverse Simpson Index values. Pathologically expanded recipient clonotypes increased progressively from day 30 to day 180 as diversity fell. Without cell sorting, CD4 versus CD8 contributions remain unresolved. At the given depth, recipient repertoires were over 95% de novo clonotypes.

Note on this clone: As yet, its antigen is unknown.

The TCR originated in a male patient between 60 and 69 years old who had an allogeneic stem cell transplant from a related donor, so the T cells may come from the graft donor. Some clones in this sample may be carry-over from other donors' samples. Here the sequenced sample was PBMCs, taken 100 days after allogeneic stem cell transplant. The chain combines TRBV6-1 with TRBJ2-5; D might be TRBD2 (5 bases). The CDR3 loop is CASSEAGLSGAQYF. In DNA form, the CDR3 reads TGTGCCAGCAGTGAAGCCGGGTTATCCGGGGCCCAGTACTTC.